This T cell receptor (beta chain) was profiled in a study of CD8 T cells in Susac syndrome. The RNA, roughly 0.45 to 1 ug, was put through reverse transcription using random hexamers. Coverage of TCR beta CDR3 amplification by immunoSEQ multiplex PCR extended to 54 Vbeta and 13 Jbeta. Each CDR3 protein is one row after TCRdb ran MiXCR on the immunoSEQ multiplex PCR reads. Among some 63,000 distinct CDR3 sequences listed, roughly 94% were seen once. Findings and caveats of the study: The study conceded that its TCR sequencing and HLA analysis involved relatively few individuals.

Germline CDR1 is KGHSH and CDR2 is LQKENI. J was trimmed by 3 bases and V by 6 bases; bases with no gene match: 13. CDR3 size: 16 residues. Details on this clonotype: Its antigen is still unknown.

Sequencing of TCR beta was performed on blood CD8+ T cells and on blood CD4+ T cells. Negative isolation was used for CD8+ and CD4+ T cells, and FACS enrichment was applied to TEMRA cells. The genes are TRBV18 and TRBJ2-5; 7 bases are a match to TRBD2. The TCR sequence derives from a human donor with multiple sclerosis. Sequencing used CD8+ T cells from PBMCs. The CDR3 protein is CASSTTSGGMEETQYF. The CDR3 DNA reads TGTGCCAGCTCCACCACCTCGGGAGGAATGGAAGAGACCCAGTACTTC.